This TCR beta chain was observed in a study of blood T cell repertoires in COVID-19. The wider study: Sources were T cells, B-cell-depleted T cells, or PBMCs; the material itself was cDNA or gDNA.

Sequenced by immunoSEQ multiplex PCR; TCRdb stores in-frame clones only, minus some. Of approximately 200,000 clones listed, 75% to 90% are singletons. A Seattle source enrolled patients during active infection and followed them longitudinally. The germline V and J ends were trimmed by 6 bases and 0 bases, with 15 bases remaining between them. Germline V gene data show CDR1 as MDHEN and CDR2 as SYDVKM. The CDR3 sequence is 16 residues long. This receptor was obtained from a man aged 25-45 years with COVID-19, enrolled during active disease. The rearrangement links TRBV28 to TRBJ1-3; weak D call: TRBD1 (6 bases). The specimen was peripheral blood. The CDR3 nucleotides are TGTGCCAGCAGATCCGAGACAGGACCCTCTGGAAACACCATATATTTT. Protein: CASRSETGPSGNTIYF. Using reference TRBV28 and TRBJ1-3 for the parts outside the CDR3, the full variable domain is DVKVTQSSRYLVKRTGEKVFLECVQDMDHENMFWYRQDPGLGLRLIYFSYDVKMKEKGDIPEGYSVSREKKERFSLILESASTNQTSMYLCASRSETGPSGNTIYFGEGSWLTVV.